What follows are 13 T cell receptor beta chains derived from one specimen sequenced in a study of cytomegalovirus exposure and HLA in healthy donors. The PCR was carried out with 60 Vbeta primers and 13 Jbeta primers. Libraries were prepared by immunoSEQ multiplex PCR; TCRdb keeps only in-frame clonotypes and omits some of them. Of approximately 72,000 clones listed, around 82% are singletons. The sample was PBMCs. These receptors were obtained from a man aged 18 to 29 in good health and CMV-seronegative.

This chain joins TRBV6-1 and TRBJ2-1; 7 nucleotides line up with TRBD1. In germline, CDR1 is MNHNS, CDR2 SASEGT. The J segment lost 5 bases and the V segment lost 6 bases, leaving 7 bases of the junction unmatched. The CDR3 length is 14 residues. The chain's CDR3 is CASSVGTANNEQFF. DNA for the CDR3: TGTGCCAGCAGCGTCGGGACAGCCAACAATGAGCAGTTCTTC.

The V call is TRBV18, the J call TRBJ1-4; 7 positions agree with TRBD1. Germline V gene sequence: CDR1 KGHSH, CDR2 LQKENI. The J segment lost 8 bases and the V segment lost 4 bases, leaving 4 bases of the junction unmatched. The CDR3 runs to 13 residues. Here the CDR3 DNA reads TGTGCCAGCTCACGAGGGACAGTCGAAAAACTGTTTTTT. Its protein product is CASSRGTVEKLFF.

This sequence joins TRBV6-1 and TRBJ2-2; TRBD2 might be the D (7 bases). The germline gives CDR1 MNHNS, CDR2 SASEGT. The CDR3 has 17 residues. The V end lost 0 bases, the J end lost 1 base, and 12 bases lay between the germline ends. CDR3 DNA sequence: TGTGCCAGCAGTGAAGCACGGGGGGCGTTGAACACCGGGGAGCTGTTTTTT. Translated: CASSEARGALNTGELFF.

The V and J genes are TRBV28 and TRBJ1-5; the D gene is possibly TRBD1 (6 bases). V lost 4 bases and J lost 5, with 18 bases in between. This CDR3 has 16 amino acids. CDR1 is MDHEN and CDR2 is SYDVKM in the germline V gene. CDR3: CASSSVQGSRDQPQHF. CDR3 DNA sequence: TGTGCCAGCAGTTCGGTACAGGGTTCTCGGGATCAGCCCCAGCATTTT.

The rearrangement links TRBV28 to TRBJ1-2; 9 positions match TRBD1. Per the germline V gene, CDR1 is MDHEN and CDR2 is SYDVKM. V shed 9 bases and J 4 bases; nucleotides not matched to a gene: 3. CDR3 length: 12 residues. CDR3 protein: CASQGQGYGYTF. In DNA, the CDR3 is TGTGCCAGTCAGGGACAGGGCTATGGCTACACCTTC.

The chain carries TRBV7-9 and TRBJ1-1, with 9 bases aligning to TRBD1. There are 14 residues in the CDR3. The V and J ends lost 3 bases and 6 bases, in that order; junction bases with no gene match: 5. CDR1 is SEHNR and CDR2 is FQNEAQ in the germline V gene (reference sequence). The CDR3 coding sequence is TGTGCCAGCAGCTTTGCCGGGACAGGGTCTGAAGCTTTCTTT. It translates to CASSFAGTGSEAFF.

The gene calls are TRBV5-1 and TRBJ2-2; 14 bases are a match to TRBD2. Germline assignment: CDR1 SGHRS and CDR2 YFSETQ. There are 18 residues in the CDR3. After removal of 4 bases from V and 3 bases from J, the junction contained 8 bases not matched to a gene. DNA of the CDR3: TGCGCCAGCAGCCAGGGGACTAGCGGGAGTAGGGACACCGGGGAGCTGTTTTTT. This encodes CASSQGTSGSRDTGELFF.

V gene TRBV30 combines with J gene TRBJ1-1, with TRBD1 matching 8 bases. V shed 2 bases, J shed 1 base, and the junction held 3 bases outside the gene matches. Germline loops: CDR1 GTSNPN, CDR2 SVGIG (reference sequence). This CDR3 region has 14 residues. The CDR3 nucleotides read TGTGCCTGGAGTCGACAGGGGACGAACACTGAAGCTTTCTTT. Its protein is CAWSRQGTNTEAFF.

Concerning this clone: The junction shows a germline mismatch at one end, possibly a read error. This sample also contains other DNA sequences that code for the same CDR3. The chain uses TRBV30 and TRBJ2-7, with D tentatively TRBD1 (6 bases). The CDR3 has 13 residues. CDR1 and CDR2 (germline): GTSNPN, SVGIG (reference sequence). CDR3 residues: CAWSETGNNEQYF. The CDR3 DNA reads TGCGCCTGGAGCGAAACAGGGAACAACGAGCAGTACTTC. Full variable domain (remainder filled in from reference TRBV30 and TRBJ2-7): SQTIHQWPATLVQPVGSPLSLECTVEGTSNPNLYWYRQAAGRGLQLLFYSVGIGQISSEVPQNLSASRPQDRQFILSSKKLLLSDSGFYLCAWSETGNNEQYFGPGTRLTVT.

CDR3 in DNA: TGTGCCATCAGTGGAGGGACAGGGGTTACCGGGGAGCTGTTTTTT. Translating it yields CAISGGTGVTGELFF. The rearrangement uses TRBV10-3 and TRBJ2-2; 10 nucleotides agree with TRBD1. Germline V gene sequence: CDR1 ENHRY, CDR2 SYGVKD. This CDR3 region has 15 residues. With V trimmed by 4 bases and J by 5 bases, 4 bases remained unmatched.

This clone was seen only once. The chain employs TRBV27 and TRBJ2-1; D gene ambiguous. Trimming took 2 bases from V and 3 from J, leaving 8 bases between them. Germline V gives CDR1 MNHEY, CDR2 SMNVEV (reference sequence). The CDR3 covers 14 residues. CDR3 in amino acids: CASSLKRLYNEQFF. The CDR3 DNA reads TGTGCCAGCAGTTTAAAGCGTCTCTACAATGAGCAGTTCTTC.

This sequence joins TRBV2 and TRBJ2-7, with D tentatively TRBD1 (6 bases). This CDR3 contains 15 residues. V was pared by 3 bases and J by 2 bases, with 14 bases between. Germline V gene lookup returns CDR1 SNHLY and CDR2 FYNNEI. The CDR3 loop is CASSEIGTHPYEQYF. The CDR3 DNA follows: TGTGCCAGCAGTGAGATCGGGACACACCCCTACGAGCAGTACTTC.

The V call is TRBV11-1, the J call TRBJ2-5; TRBD2 matches 13 bases. The CDR3 consists of 17 residues. Trimming took 6 bases from V and 4 from J; bases not matched to a gene: 11. Germline values: CDR1 SGHAT, CDR2 FQDESV (reference sequence). The CDR3 is CASSDMGLAGKGETQYF. CDR3 nucleotide sequence: TGTGCCAGCAGTGATATGGGACTAGCGGGAAAAGGAGAGACCCAGTACTTC.